A single sample is the source of the 10 T cell receptor beta chains below, sequenced in a study of blood T cell repertoires in COVID-19. Sequencing used immunoSEQ multiplex PCR; TCRdb keeps in-frame clones, though not all of them. The table has approximately 390,000 clones, 85% to 90% seen once. The sample was PBMCs or T cells enriched from blood (not recorded which). The receptors come from a woman in her 50s who had recovered from COVID-19.

The rearrangement joins TRBV12-3 or TRBV12-4 to TRBJ1-2, with unresolved D. CDR3 length: 13 residues. V shed 3 bases and J shed 2 bases, with 7 bases lying between them. CDR3 DNA sequence: TGTGCCAGCAGTTTTCCGGGAAACTATGGCTACACCTTC. Translating it yields CASSFPGNYGYTF.

The gene calls are TRBV9 and TRBJ1-3; 10 bases align to TRBD1. The CDR3 has 16 amino acids. Germline CDR1 is SGDLS and CDR2 is YYNGEE. The junction had 4 bases not matched to a gene; V was cut back by 3 bases and J by 1 base. For the CDR3, the DNA is TGTGCCAGCAGCGCGGGGGGACAGGGGTCTGGAAACACCATATATTTT. Translating it yields CASSAGGQGSGNTIYF.

This clone has only one observation. The chain carries TRBV21-1 and TRBJ1-1; TRBD1, the table's D call, was not compared with the DNA. TRBV21-1 is deemed a pseudogene. The CDR3 spans 15 residues. For the CDR3, the DNA is TGTGCCAGCAGCAAAGGACAGGGGTTGGTCACTGAAGCTTTCTTT. Translating it yields CASSKGQGLVTEAFF.

The table lists this clone with a few counts. V gene TRBV7-9 combines with J gene TRBJ1-2; D not resolved. This CDR3 is built from 14 residues. CDR1 and CDR2 from the germline V gene are SEHNR and FQNEAQ (reference sequence). V lost 1 base and J lost 4, with 10 bases in between. The CDR3 sequence is CASSLEEPVYGYTF. The CDR3 DNA sequence: TGTGCCAGCAGCTTAGAGGAGCCAGTCTATGGCTACACCTTC.

This chain connects TRBV28 to TRBJ1-2, with 10 bases identical to TRBD1. With V trimmed by 2 bases and J by 4 bases, 10 bases remained unmatched. Per germline, CDR1 MDHEN and CDR2 SYDVKM. The CDR3 loop spans 17 amino acids. The CDR3 sequence: CASSLDTTGGAGYGYTF. The CDR3 coding sequence is TGTGCCAGCAGTTTAGATACGACAGGGGGCGCAGGCTATGGCTACACCTTC.

The rearrangement uses TRBV5-6 and TRBJ2-5; TRBD1 might be the D (6 bases). V was pared by 0 bases and J by 6 bases, with 18 bases between. This CDR3 is built from 16 residues. CDR1 and CDR2 (germline): SGHDT, YYEEEE. In DNA, the CDR3 is TGTGCCAGCAGCTTGGACCGGGACATAATACGCAAGACCCAGTACTTC. Translated: CASSLDRDIIRKTQYF.

The J gene is TRBJ2-7, the V gene TRBV27, with 7 nucleotides matching TRBD1. This CDR3 is built from 14 residues. Germline CDR1 MNHEY, CDR2 SMNVEV (reference sequence). J was trimmed by 2 bases and V by 0 bases; bases with no gene match: 1. The CDR3 is CASSLSGTAYEQYF. In DNA form, the CDR3 reads TGTGCCAGCAGTTTATCGGGGACAGCCTACGAGCAGTACTTC.

The V and J genes are TRBV25-1 and TRBJ2-3, with a tentative D call TRBD2 (6 bases). V lost 0 bases and J lost 0, with 13 bases in between. Germline loops: CDR1 MGHDK, CDR2 SYGVNS. This CDR3 spans 17 amino acids. This CDR3 is CASSEYSGLVSTDTQYF. The CDR3 DNA is TGTGCCAGCAGTGAATATTCGGGACTTGTTAGCACAGATACGCAGTATTTT.

This clone has only one observation. Distinct nucleotide sequences in the sample also encode this CDR3. The rearrangement joins TRBV28 to TRBJ1-6; 7 bases are a match to TRBD1. This CDR3 is 15 amino acids long. J lost 8 bases, V lost 5 bases, and 9 bases had no gene match. Per germline, CDR1 MDHEN and CDR2 SYDVKM. CDR3: CASSPRDSLYSPLHF. The CDR3 region has the DNA TGTGCCAGCAGTCCTCGGGACAGCCTCTATTCACCCCTCCACTTT.

The chain couples TRBV3-1 (or the pseudogene TRBV3-2) to TRBJ2-3; 8 nucleotides agree with TRBD2. V lost 4 bases and J lost 6; bases outside the gene matches: 12. The CDR3 sequence is 16 residues long. Germline CDR1 and CDR2: LGHDT and YNNKEL (reference sequence). The CDR3 sequence: CASSPSAGVLSDTQYF. The CDR3, as DNA: TGTGCCAGCAGCCCATCAGCGGGGGTCCTCTCGGATACGCAGTATTTT.